A selection of T cell receptor beta chains follows, all from one sample in a study of cytomegalovirus exposure and HLA in healthy donors. TCRdb's table, derived via immunoSEQ multiplex PCR, lists solely in-frame clones and lacks some. The data hold some 150,000 clones, with 80% to 85% observed a single time. Sequences were obtained from PBMCs. The origin of the receptors is a female donor in good health and CMV-seronegative. Both conserved end residues are part of each CDR3. Each record gives: clone size, J gene, V gene, D gene, CDR3 protein, CDR3 DNA. D genes are given only for firm matches. Size values are once, few and many counts, or a class for expanded clones, and some rows have none.

>NA|TRBJ2-7|TRBV21-1|NA
CASSKPETSGSNYEQYF
TGTGCCAGCAGCAAACCCGAGACTAGCGGGAGCAACTACGAGCAGTACTTC
>NA|TRBJ1-2|TRBV4-1|TRBD1
CASSQDLARLDDRGGYGYTF
TGCGCCAGCAGCCAAGATCTAGCTAGGTTGGATGACAGGGGTGGGTATGGCTACACCTTC
>NA|TRBJ2-1|TRBV2|TRBD2
CASSERRESHNEQFF
TGTGCCAGCAGTGAAAGGCGGGAGTCCCACAATGAGCAGTTCTTC
>NA|TRBJ1-5|TRBV19|TRBD1
CASSMSGQVKPMGNQPQHF
TGTGCCAGTAGTATGTCGGGACAGGTAAAACCTATGGGCAATCAGCCCCAGCATTTT
>NA|TRBJ2-5|TRBV5-1|NA
CASRDTQETQYF
TGCGCCAGCAGGGACACCCAAGAGACCCAGTACTTC
>NA|TRBJ2-1|TRBV5-1|TRBD1
CASSPGTGTSNEQFF
TGCGCCAGCAGCCCCGGGACAGGAACATCCAATGAGCAGTTCTTC
>NA|TRBJ2-7|TRBV19|NA
CASSSWGASYEQYF
TGTGCCAGTAGTTCGTGGGGAGCCAGCTACGAGCAGTACTTC
>NA|TRBJ1-2|TRBV27|TRBD1
CASSLLGQGLYGYTF
TGTGCCAGCAGTTTATTGGGACAGGGGCTCTATGGCTACACCTTC
>once|TRBJ1-2|TRBV13|TRBD1
CASSSMGTGHYGYTF
TGTGCCAGCAGCTCAATGGGGACAGGGCACTATGGCTACACCTTC
>few|TRBJ2-7|TRBV2|TRBD1
CASSPSTGGGHEQYF
TGTGCCAGCAGTCCGTCAACAGGGGGTGGACACGAGCAGTACTTC
>NA|TRBJ2-1|TRBV7-7|TRBD2
CASSLVASGRGLDEQFF
TGTGCTAGCAGCTTAGTGGCTAGCGGGAGGGGGTTGGATGAGCAGTTCTTC
>NA|TRBJ1-5|TRBV28|NA
CASSLIGGNQPQHF
TGTGCCAGCAGTTTAATCGGGGGCAATCAGCCCCAGCATTTT
>NA|TRBJ2-7|TRBV19|TRBD1
CASSIKGDRSIYEQYF
TGTGCCAGTAGCATCAAAGGGGACAGGAGCATTTACGAGCAGTACTTC
>NA|TRBJ1-4|TRBV18|NA
CASSPGLNEKLFF
TGTGCCAGCTCACCGGGGCTTAATGAAAAACTGTTTTTT
>NA|TRBJ1-5|TRBV5-4|NA
CASSSGGSNQPQHF
TGTGCCAGCAGCTCGGGCGGGAGCAATCAGCCCCAGCATTTT
>NA|TRBJ1-1|TRBV28|NA
CASSVFRLGTRNTEAFF
TGTGCCAGCAGTGTATTTAGGCTAGGGACAAGGAACACTGAAGCTTTCTTT
>once|TRBJ2-7|TRBV7-2|NA
CASSLTGSGYEQYF
TGTGCCAGCAGCCTCACAGGGAGCGGATACGAGCAGTACTTC
>NA|TRBJ2-5|TRBV29-1|NA
CSVEAQGQETQYF
TGCAGCGTTGAGGCTCAGGGCCAAGAGACCCAGTACTTC
>NA|TRBJ2-7|TRBV6-5|TRBD2
CASSSLAGVHEQYF
TGTGCCAGCAGCTCTCTAGCGGGAGTCCACGAGCAGTACTTC
>few|TRBJ2-1|TRBV18|NA
CASSPGVSYNEQFF
TGTGCCAGCTCACCCGGGGTCTCCTACAATGAGCAGTTCTTC
>NA|TRBJ2-7|TRBV6-5|NA
CASRLDYSYEQYF
TGTGCCAGCAGATTGGACTACTCCTACGAGCAGTACTTC
>NA|TRBJ2-3|TRBV2|NA
CASKSAGHTDTQYF
TGTGCCAGCAAGTCAGCGGGACACACAGATACGCAGTATTTT
>NA|TRBJ1-1|TRBV27|NA
CASRTSNPSTEAFF
TGTGCCAGCCGCACCTCAAACCCGAGTACTGAAGCTTTCTTT
>NA|TRBJ2-7|TRBV5-6|NA
CASSLADYEQYF
TGTGCCAGCAGCTTGGCAGACTACGAGCAGTACTTC
>NA|TRBJ2-3|TRBV7-6|NA
CASSSEATRGTDTQYF
TGTGCCAGCAGCTCGGAAGCTACTCGGGGGACAGATACGCAGTATTTT
>NA|TRBJ2-1|TRBV9|TRBD2
CASSVASGRTNEQFF
TGTGCCAGCAGCGTAGCTAGCGGGAGAACCAATGAGCAGTTCTTC
>NA|TRBJ1-5|TRBV7-9|TRBD1
CASSHYRGQGQQPQHF
TGTGCCAGCAGCCATTACAGGGGGCAGGGGCAGCAGCCCCAGCATTTT
>NA|TRBJ2-1|TRBV6-1|NA
CASSGGGVTYNEQFF
TGTGCCAGCAGTGGGGGCGGAGTTACCTACAATGAGCAGTTCTTC
>NA|TRBJ2-7|TRBV19|NA
CASSIPGHGDEQYF
TGTGCCAGTAGTATTCCGGGACACGGTGACGAGCAGTACTTC
>NA|TRBJ1-1|TRBV25-1|NA
CASSIVGGTEAFF
TGTGCCAGCAGTATTGTAGGGGGCACTGAAGCTTTCTTT
>NA|TRBJ2-1|TRBV7-9|TRBD2
CASSPSSGRAGGEQFF
TGTGCCAGCAGCCCGTCTAGCGGGAGGGCCGGAGGTGAGCAGTTCTTC
>few|TRBJ1-2|TRBV5-1|TRBD1
CASSLAQATGVGYTF
TGCGCCAGCAGCTTGGCCCAAGCAACAGGGGTAGGCTACACCTTC
>few|TRBJ2-3|TRBV6-4|TRBD2
CASSERETDTQYF
TGTGCCAGCAGTGAGCGGGAGACAGATACGCAGTATTTT
>NA|TRBJ1-2|TRBV19|TRBD1
CASSENRGKGYGYTF
TGTGCCAGTAGCGAGAACAGGGGGAAGGGCTATGGCTACACCTTC
>once|TRBJ1-5|TRBV28|NA
CASSFRNNQPQHF
TGTGCCAGCAGTTTCAGGAACAATCAGCCCCAGCATTTT
>NA|TRBJ1-1|TRBV27|NA
CASSLRAPGDTEAFF
TGTGCCAGCAGTTTAAGGGCCCCCGGGGACACTGAAGCTTTCTTT
>few|TRBJ1-5|TRBV27|TRBD1
CASSWTGNQPQHF
TGTGCCAGCAGTTGGACAGGAAATCAGCCCCAGCATTTT
>NA|TRBJ2-7|TRBV6-5|NA
CASSYSSGPSYEQYF
TGTGCCAGCAGTTACTCCAGCGGGCCCTCCTACGAGCAGTACTTC
>NA|TRBJ2-7|TRBV7-9|TRBD2
CASSLVGGSIYEQYF
TGTGCCAGCAGCTTAGTTGGCGGGAGTATCTACGAGCAGTACTTC
>NA|TRBJ2-7|TRBV7-9|TRBD1
CASSQGQLGGHEQYF
TGTGCCAGCAGCCAGGGACAGTTGGGTGGCCACGAGCAGTACTTC
>NA|TRBJ1-1|TRBV25-1|NA
CASRPLHDSEAFF
TGTGCCAGCAGGCCCCTCCACGACTCTGAAGCTTTCTTT
>NA|TRBJ1-1|TRBV28|TRBD1
CASSLSPGGTEAFF
TGTGCCAGCAGTTTAAGTCCAGGGGGAACTGAAGCTTTCTTT
>NA|TRBJ1-5|TRBV10-1|NA
CASSEKRNSNQPQHF
TGCGCCAGCAGTGAGAAGAGAAATAGCAATCAGCCCCAGCATTTT
>NA|TRBJ2-7|TRBV25-1|NA
CASSRTVYEQYF
TGTGCCAGCAGTCGGACAGTCTACGAGCAGTACTTC
>NA|TRBJ1-2|TRBV4-1|NA
CASSRSEGGGYGYTF
TGCGCCAGCAGCCGCAGTGAGGGTGGTGGCTATGGCTACACCTTC
>NA|TRBJ1-4|TRBV21-1|NA
CASRTRNEKLFF
TGTGCCAGCAGGACACGGAATGAAAAACTGTTTTTT
>NA|TRBJ2-7|TRBV5-1|TRBD1
CASSLETGEYEQYF
TGCGCCAGCAGCTTGGAGACAGGGGAGTACGAGCAGTACTTC
>NA|TRBJ2-7|TRBV19|TRBD2
CASSIIASGATYEQYF
TGTGCCAGTAGTATCATCGCTAGCGGGGCAACCTACGAGCAGTACTTC
>NA|TRBJ2-7|TRBV7-3|TRBD2
CASSLTGTSSYEQYF
TGTGCCAGCAGCTTAACCGGGACTAGCAGCTACGAGCAGTACTTC
>NA|TRBJ2-2|TRBV11-3|NA
CASSSPAGELFF
TGTGCCAGCAGCTCCCCAGCCGGGGAGCTGTTTTTT
>NA|TRBJ1-5|TRBV5-6|NA
CASSLFQGGQPQHF
TGTGCCAGCAGCTTGTTCCAGGGCGGACAGCCCCAGCATTTT
>few|TRBJ1-5|TRBV6-6|NA
CASRQVANQPQHF
TGTGCCAGCAGACAGGTCGCCAATCAGCCCCAGCATTTT
>few|TRBJ2-7|TRBV5-1|TRBD1
CASRRDRGYEQYF
TGCGCCAGCAGAAGGGACAGGGGATACGAGCAGTACTTC
>NA|TRBJ2-7|TRBV13|TRBD1
CASRRDRGSYEQYF
TGTGCCAGCCGCCGGGACAGAGGATCCTACGAGCAGTACTTC
>NA|TRBJ1-5|TRBV7-9|NA
CASSVGGSNQPQHF
TGTGCCAGCAGCGTCGGGGGGAGCAATCAGCCCCAGCATTTT